The clone carrying this T cell receptor (beta chain) was seen more than once but under ten times. This entry belongs to a study of blood T cell repertoires in COVID-19. As processed by the authors: By means of reference gene primer amplification, nucleated cell counts were estimated. Clones were sequenced by immunoSEQ multiplex PCR, and TCRdb holds only the in-frame ones, with some missing. V and J calls and clone size are given by that table; D and trimming were obtained from the DNA. The repertoire holds hundreds of thousands of clones, with about 91% as singletons. Trimming took off 7 bases at V and 1 base at J, with 20 bases between the two ends. Germline-derived CDR1 and CDR2 are SEHNR and FQNEAQ (reference sequence). This CDR3 spans 17 amino acids.

The sequenced material came from peripheral blood. This chain joins TRBV7-9 and TRBJ1-3; tentatively, D is TRBD1 (5 bases). This sequence originates from a woman in her 30s with COVID-19, enrolled during active disease. The CDR3: CASIFGGTEGSGNTIYF. For the CDR3, the DNA is TGTGCCAGCATCTTTGGGGGGACCGAGGGGTCTGGAAACACCATATATTTT.